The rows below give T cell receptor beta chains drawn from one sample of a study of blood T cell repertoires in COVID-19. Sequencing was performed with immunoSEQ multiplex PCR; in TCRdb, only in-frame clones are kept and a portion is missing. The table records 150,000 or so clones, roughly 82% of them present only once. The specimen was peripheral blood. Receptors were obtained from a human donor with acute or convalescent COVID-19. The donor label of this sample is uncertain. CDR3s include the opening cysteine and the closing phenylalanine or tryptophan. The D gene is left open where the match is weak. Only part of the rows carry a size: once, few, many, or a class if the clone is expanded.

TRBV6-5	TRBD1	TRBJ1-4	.	CASSMTGVNEKLFF	TGTGCCAGCAGCATGACAGGGGTCAATGAAAAACTGTTTTTT
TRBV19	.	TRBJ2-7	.	CASRGTGTTYEQYF	TGTGCCAGTAGGGGGACCGGGACAACCTACGAGCAGTACTTC
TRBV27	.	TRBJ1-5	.	CASSLAGLNQPQHF	TGTGCCAGCAGTTTAGCGGGTCTCAATCAGCCCCAGCATTTT
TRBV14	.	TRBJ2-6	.	CASSQRPGAPGANVLTF	TGTGCCAGCAGCCAGAGACCTGGGGCGCCAGGGGCCAACGTCCTGACTTTC
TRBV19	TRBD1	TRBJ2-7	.	CASSMPRTGGVSYEQYF	TGTGCCAGTAGTATGCCCCGGACAGGGGGAGTCTCCTACGAGCAGTACTTC
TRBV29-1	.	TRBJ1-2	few	CSSLSPSDYGYTF	TGCAGCTCACTTTCTCCTTCGGACTATGGCTACACCTTC
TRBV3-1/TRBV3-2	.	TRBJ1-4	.	CASSQELEGLRLFF	TGTGCCAGCAGCCAAGAATTGGAGGGGCTCAGACTGTTTTTT
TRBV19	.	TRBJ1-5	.	CASSGMMNQPQHF	TGTGCCAGTAGCGGTATGATGAATCAGCCCCAGCATTTT
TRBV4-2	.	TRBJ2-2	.	CASSQDRDAGELFF	TGTGCCAGCAGCCAAGATCGGGATGCCGGGGAGCTGTTTTTT
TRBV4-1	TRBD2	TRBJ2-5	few	CASSQAPTSSRETQYF	TGCGCCAGCAGCCAAGCGCCGACTAGCAGTAGGGAGACCCAGTACTTC
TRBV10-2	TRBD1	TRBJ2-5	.	CASRPGPRDRGETQYF	TGCGCCAGTCGCCCCGGTCCGAGGGACAGGGGTGAGACCCAGTACTTC
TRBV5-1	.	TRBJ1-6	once	CASSLLPFEMNSPLHF	TGCGCCAGCAGCCTTCTCCCTTTTGAGATGAATTCACCCCTCCACTTT
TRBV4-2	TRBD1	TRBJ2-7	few	CASSQEWTGPYEQYF	TGTGCCAGCAGCCAAGAGTGGACAGGACCCTACGAGCAGTACTTC
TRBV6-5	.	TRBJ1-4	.	CASSYSRGAKDEKLFF	TGTGCCAGCAGTTACTCTCGGGGTGCAAAGGATGAAAAACTGTTTTTT